This is a list of T cell receptor beta chains from one sample in a study of blood T cell repertoires in COVID-19. This table comes from immunoSEQ multiplex PCR, and its TCRdb copy is limited to in-frame clones, with some not included. The sample includes around 180,000 clones, approximately 80% of them seen just once. Sequencing used PBMCs or T cells enriched from blood (not recorded which). These receptors were obtained from a man aged 45-65 years who had recovered from COVID-19. The CDR3 runs from the conserved cysteine through the conserved F or W. D genes are given only for firm matches. The size entry is marked missing in some rows and otherwise reads once, few, many or a size class.

J gene: TRBJ2-2; clone size: .; V gene: TRBV7-2; D gene: .; CDR3 protein: CASSLNRVEELFF; CDR3 DNA: TGTGCCAGCAGCTTAAATCGGGTAGAGGAGCTGTTTTTT
J gene: TRBJ1-5; clone size: .; V gene: TRBV12-5; D gene: .; CDR3 protein: CASGPGGDLSQPQHF; CDR3 DNA: TGTGCTAGTGGACCGGGGGGCGACTTATCTCAGCCCCAGCATTTT
J gene: TRBJ1-2; clone size: .; V gene: TRBV24-1; D gene: .; CDR3 protein: CATSDGARSYTF; CDR3 DNA: TGTGCCACCAGTGATGGGGCCAGGAGTTACACCTTC
J gene: TRBJ2-7; clone size: .; V gene: TRBV7-8; D gene: .; CDR3 protein: CASSRTAAREQYF; CDR3 DNA: TGTGCCAGCAGCCGCACGGCGGCACGCGAGCAGTACTTC
J gene: TRBJ1-1; clone size: .; V gene: TRBV2; D gene: .; CDR3 protein: CASSTQVGSTEAFF; CDR3 DNA: TGTGCCAGCAGTACCCAGGTAGGGAGCACTGAAGCTTTCTTT
J gene: TRBJ2-5; clone size: .; V gene: TRBV13; D gene: TRBD2; CDR3 protein: CASSSTGTSVHREETQYF; CDR3 DNA: TGTGCCAGCAGCTCAACCGGGACTAGCGTCCATAGGGAGGAGACCCAGTACTTC
J gene: TRBJ2-7; clone size: .; V gene: TRBV5-1; D gene: TRBD2; CDR3 protein: CASSLLSGAYEQYF; CDR3 DNA: TGCGCCAGCAGCTTGCTAAGCGGGGCCTACGAGCAGTACTTC
J gene: TRBJ2-7; clone size: .; V gene: TRBV10-3; D gene: TRBD1; CDR3 protein: CAIDRGQTYEQYF; CDR3 DNA: TGTGCCATAGACAGGGGTCAAACCTACGAGCAGTACTTC
J gene: TRBJ1-1; clone size: .; V gene: TRBV6-2/TRBV6-3; D gene: .; CDR3 protein: CASSRTNQGFTEAFF; CDR3 DNA: TGTGCCAGCAGTCGAACCAACCAGGGGTTCACTGAAGCTTTCTTT
J gene: TRBJ2-3; clone size: .; V gene: TRBV11-2; D gene: .; CDR3 protein: CASSHQGRDTQYF; CDR3 DNA: TGTGCCAGCAGCCATCAGGGAAGAGATACGCAGTATTTT
J gene: TRBJ1-5; clone size: once; V gene: TRBV6-2/TRBV6-3; D gene: TRBD1; CDR3 protein: CASSLRTGGSNQPQHF; CDR3 DNA: TGTGCCAGCAGCCTCCGGACAGGGGGGAGCAATCAGCCCCAGCATTTT
J gene: TRBJ1-1; clone size: .; V gene: TRBV5-1; D gene: .; CDR3 protein: CASSLGQGALNTEAFF; CDR3 DNA: TGCGCCAGCAGCTTGGGTCAGGGTGCATTGAACACTGAAGCTTTCTTT
J gene: TRBJ1-5; clone size: .; V gene: TRBV18; D gene: TRBD1; CDR3 protein: CASSLTGDQPQHF; CDR3 DNA: TGTGCCAGCTCACTGACAGGGGATCAGCCCCAGCATTTT
J gene: TRBJ2-7; clone size: .; V gene: TRBV18; D gene: .; CDR3 protein: CASSITPGRELNEQYF; CDR3 DNA: TGTGCCAGCTCGATAACTCCCGGCAGGGAATTAAACGAGCAGTACTTC
J gene: TRBJ1-5; clone size: .; V gene: TRBV4-1; D gene: .; CDR3 protein: CASSQGAESNQPQHF; CDR3 DNA: TGCGCCAGCAGCCAAGGCGCGGAGAGCAATCAGCCCCAGCATTTT
J gene: TRBJ2-2; clone size: .; V gene: TRBV7-6; D gene: .; CDR3 protein: CASSFRRGKEPGTGELFF; CDR3 DNA: TGTGCCAGCAGCTTTAGGCGGGGAAAAGAACCGGGCACCGGGGAGCTGTTTTTT
J gene: TRBJ2-5; clone size: .; V gene: TRBV9; D gene: .; CDR3 protein: CASSVGQGRETQYF; CDR3 DNA: TGTGCCAGCAGCGTAGGGCAGGGTAGAGAGACCCAGTACTTC
J gene: TRBJ2-3; clone size: .; V gene: TRBV11-1; D gene: TRBD2; CDR3 protein: CASSLGSSGRRNTQYF; CDR3 DNA: TGTGCCAGCAGCTTAGGCTCTAGCGGGAGAAGGAATACGCAGTATTTT
J gene: TRBJ1-2; clone size: .; V gene: TRBV5-5; D gene: .; CDR3 protein: CASSLAAQPKRGYTF; CDR3 DNA: TGTGCCAGCAGCTTAGCGGCACAGCCAAAGCGTGGCTACACCTTC
J gene: TRBJ2-1; clone size: few; V gene: TRBV6-4; D gene: TRBD2; CDR3 protein: CASSPGLAINEQFF; CDR3 DNA: TGTGCCAGCAGTCCGGGACTAGCGATCAATGAGCAGTTCTTC
J gene: TRBJ1-1; clone size: few; V gene: TRBV6-5; D gene: .; CDR3 protein: CASSYRTANTEAFF; CDR3 DNA: TGTGCCAGCAGTTACCGGACAGCCAACACTGAAGCTTTCTTT
J gene: TRBJ1-2; clone size: .; V gene: TRBV28; D gene: .; CDR3 protein: CASSLSTGNYGYTF; CDR3 DNA: TGTGCCAGCAGTTTAAGTACGGGGAACTATGGCTACACCTTC
J gene: TRBJ1-4; clone size: once; V gene: TRBV2; D gene: .; CDR3 protein: CATTPISTNEKLFF; CDR3 DNA: TGTGCCACTACCCCGATTTCAACTAATGAAAAACTGTTTTTT